This TCR beta chain was sequenced in a study of control samples from healthy donors and cancer patients. Sequencing used immunoSEQ multiplex PCR; TCRdb keeps in-frame clones, though not all of them. The data hold around 230,000 clones, with about 95% observed a single time. The CDR3 runs 12 residues. Trimming took off 3 bases at V and 1 base at J, with 4 bases between the two ends. The germline gives CDR1 SGHRS, CDR2 YFSETQ. Sequencing used blood. The chain couples TRBV5-1 to TRBJ2-5; D uncertain. This sequence was found in a man aged 45-60 years in good health. CDR3: CASSYSQETQYF. The CDR3 nucleotides are TGCGCCAGCAGCTATAGCCAAGAGACCCAGTACTTC.